These 30 T cell receptor beta chains were all obtained from the same sample, sequenced in a study of CD8 T cells in Susac syndrome. Reverse transcription used roughly 0.45 to 1 ug RNA and random hexamers. TCRdb used MiXCR to reprocess the immunoSEQ multiplex PCR reads, holding one entry per CDR3 protein. The top ten hold around 0.25% of the sample, which has about 69,000 distinct CDR3 sequences, around 93% seen once. Sequenced sample: CD8+ T cells from PBMCs. The source of these receptors is a human donor in good health.

The DNA for the CDR3 is TGTGCCAGCAGCCCTGACCCGGGACAGGGACTCTACGAGCAGTACTTC. It translates to CASSPDPGQGLYEQYF. This chain joins TRBV7-9 and TRBJ2-7; 9 bases align to TRBD1. The germline V gene has CDR1 SEHNR and CDR2 FQNEAQ (reference sequence). J was trimmed by 3 bases and V by 5 bases; bases with no gene match: 11. The length of the CDR3 is 16 residues. Based on the CDR3 plus reference TRBV7-9 and TRBJ2-7, the full variable domain is DTGVSQNPRHKITKRGQNVTFRCDPISEHNRLYWYRQTLGQGPEFLTYFQNEAQLEKSRLLSDRFSAERPKGSFSTLEIQRTEQGDSAMYLCASSPDPGQGLYEQYFGPGTRLTVT.

This clonotype occurred once. V gene TRBV5-6 combines with J gene TRBJ2-2; D is unresolved. Germline V gives CDR1 SGHDT, CDR2 YYEEEE. V dropped 1 base and J dropped 7 bases, with 11 bases sitting between them. The CDR3 runs to 14 residues. The CDR3 bases are TGTGCCAGCAGCTTGTCCACGGTGGTCGGGGAGCTGTTTTTT. It specifies CASSLSTVVGELFF. Drawing the rest from reference TRBV5-6 and TRBJ2-2, the complete variable domain is DAGVTQSPTHLIKTRGQQVTLRCSPKSGHDTVSWYQQALGQGPQFIFQYYEEEERQRGNFPDRFSGHQFPNYSSELNVNALLLGDSALYLCASSLSTVVGELFFGEGSRLTVL.

This clonotype occurred a few times. V and J are TRBV24-1 and TRBJ1-1; D gene uncertain. CDR1 and CDR2 (germline): KGHDR, SFDVKD. With 2 bases removed from V and 1 base from J, the gap between germline ends came to 10 bases. This CDR3 is built from 15 residues. The CDR3 sequence is CATSDSRRANTEAFF. The CDR3 DNA reads as TGTGCCACCAGTGATTCTAGGAGAGCGAACACTGAAGCTTTCTTT.

The rearrangement uses TRBV6-2 or TRBV6-3 and TRBJ1-1; TRBD1 matches 10 bases. Losses at the gene ends were 5 bases for V and 1 base for J; bases not matched to a gene: 4. The CDR3 sequence is 15 residues long. Germline loops: CDR1 MNHEY, CDR2 SVGEGT. CDR3 coding DNA: TGTGCCAGCAGTACATGGGACAGGGGGAACACTGAAGCTTTCTTT. Translating it yields CASSTWDRGNTEAFF.

The chain employs TRBV30 and TRBJ2-7; D is perhaps TRBD1 (6 bases). Germline CDR1 is GTSNPN and CDR2 is SVGIG (reference sequence). Trimming stripped 1 base from V and 2 bases from J, with 12 bases between. CDR3 length: 14 residues. This CDR3 is CAWSEGRGTYEQYF. Here the CDR3 DNA reads TGTGCCTGGAGTGAGGGCAGGGGAACCTACGAGCAGTACTTC.

The V gene is TRBV7-9, the J gene TRBJ2-1; 8 nucleotides align to TRBD1. Germline V CDR1 and CDR2: SEHNR, FQNEAQ (reference sequence). The CDR3 has 14 residues. V shed 4 bases, J shed 6 bases, and the junction held 5 bases outside the gene matches. CDR3 bases: TGTGCCAGCAGCTCGGACAGGGCCGGCAATGAGCAGTTCTTC. Amino acid sequence: CASSSDRAGNEQFF.

The chain recombines TRBV12-3 or TRBV12-4 with TRBJ1-1; D gene ambiguous. V was cut by 5 bases and J by 1 base, with 8 bases left in between. The CDR3 extends over 13 amino acids. The CDR3 DNA is TGTGCCAGCAGTGCCCCCGAGAACACTGAAGCTTTCTTT. This codes for CASSAPENTEAFF.

The genes are TRBV4-1 and TRBJ1-1; 8 nucleotides agree with TRBD1. CDR3 length equals 14 residues. The germline V gene has CDR1 MGHRA and CDR2 YSYEKL. The trim removed 2 bases at V and 7 bases at J, leaving 6 bases unmatched. CDR3 loop: CASSQHSGGDEAFF. The CDR3 nucleotides are TGCGCCAGCAGCCAACATTCAGGGGGCGATGAAGCTTTCTTT.

This sequence joins TRBV5-4 and TRBJ2-7; 10 nucleotides line up with TRBD1. CDR1 SGHNT and CDR2 YYREEE come from the germline V gene (reference sequence). The CDR3 is made up of 14 amino acids. V dropped 8 bases and J dropped 3; count of bases not matched to a gene: 8. CDR3 protein: CASRPGQGIYEQYF. In nucleotides, the CDR3 is TGTGCCAGTCGACCGGGACAGGGGATCTACGAGCAGTACTTC.

This chain links TRBV9 with TRBJ2-1; no reliable D call. CDR3 size: 14 residues. The germline V gene encodes CDR1 SGDLS and CDR2 YYNGEE. The germline V and J ends were trimmed by 3 bases and 1 base, with 8 bases remaining between them. The CDR3 spells CASSGVGSYNEQFF. The CDR3 coding sequence is TGTGCCAGCAGCGGGGTGGGGTCCTACAATGAGCAGTTCTTC.

For the CDR3, the DNA is TGTGCCAGCAGCTCTACCTCTCTCGGAGATACGCAGTATTTT. Encoded protein: CASSSTSLGDTQYF. The genes are TRBV7-9 and TRBJ2-3; D is unresolved. Between the trimmed V and J ends, which lost 4 bases and 5 bases, there was a span of 13 bases. Germline CDR1 and CDR2: SEHNR and FQNEAQ (reference sequence). The CDR3 consists of 14 residues.

This sequence joins TRBV14 and TRBJ2-5, with 8 nucleotides matching TRBD1. The CDR3 loop spans 15 amino acids. V lost 5 bases, J lost 3 bases, and 8 bases stayed unmatched. Germline V gene lookup returns CDR1 SGHDN and CDR2 FVKESK. CDR3 nucleotides: TGTGCCAGCAGCGAAAGAACAGGGGGGAAAGAGACCCAGTACTTC. This gives the protein CASSERTGGKETQYF.

The chain joins TRBV4-2 to TRBJ2-7, with TRBD1 matching 7 bases. The CDR3 spans 15 residues. Germline values: CDR1 LGHNA, CDR2 YNFKEQ. J gave up 4 bases and V 1 base, and 7 bases lay outside the gene matches. Written as DNA, the CDR3 is TGTGCCAGCAGCCAAGGGATAGGGGGCTCGTACGAGCAGTACTTC. Translated: CASSQGIGGSYEQYF.

The chain links TRBV28 to TRBJ2-6; D may be TRBD2 (6 bases). Looked up from germline, CDR1 is MDHEN and CDR2 is SYDVKM. This CDR3 is 16 amino acids long. V lost 6 bases and J lost 4, with 16 bases in between. The CDR3 spells CASSSRRVSGANVLTF. CDR3 bases: TGTGCCAGCAGCTCGAGGAGGGTCTCCGGGGCCAACGTCCTGACTTTC.

The chain uses TRBV7-9 and TRBJ2-3; D is uncertain. This CDR3 contains 12 residues. CDR1 SEHNR and CDR2 FQNEAQ come from the germline V gene (reference sequence). V dropped 5 bases and J dropped 1 base, with 4 bases sitting between them. The CDR3 region is CASSVGTDTQYF. Here the CDR3 DNA reads TGTGCCAGCAGCGTAGGCACAGATACGCAGTATTTT.

In nucleotides, the CDR3 is TGTGCCAGCAGCTCATCCGGGACAGCCTTCAACACTGAAGCTTTCTTT. Protein product: CASSSSGTAFNTEAFF. The V and J genes are TRBV7-9 and TRBJ1-1; TRBD1 aligns across 7 bases. Germline V lookup: CDR1 SEHNR, CDR2 FQNEAQ (reference sequence). V gave up 4 bases and J gave up 2 bases; unmatched junction bases: 10. This CDR3 spans 16 amino acids.

Here the CDR3 DNA reads TGTGCCAGCAGCCAAGCTTCGGTGGGCTTCACAGATACGCAGTATTTT. It yields the protein CASSQASVGFTDTQYF. This chain uses TRBV3-1 with TRBJ2-3; D not certain. This CDR3 has 16 residues. V lost 1 base and J 2 bases, leaving 13 bases between the germline ends. Germline V gene data show CDR1 as LGHDT and CDR2 as YNNKEL (reference sequence).

This clonotype was observed a single time. The chain combines TRBV2 with TRBJ2-1; 9 bases line up with TRBD2. CDR3 size: 14 residues. Germline CDR1 and CDR2: SNHLY and FYNNEI. The junction had 5 bases not matched to a gene; V was cut back by 4 bases and J by 7 bases. The CDR3 is CASSGKAGGNEQFF. The CDR3 DNA reads TGTGCCAGCAGTGGTAAGGCGGGGGGGAATGAGCAGTTCTTC.

This clonotype was recorded a few times. V is TRBV7-2 and J is TRBJ2-6; unclear D gene. V lost 11 bases, J lost 2 bases, and 7 bases lay in between. The CDR3 runs to 12 residues. Germline assignment: CDR1 SGHTA and CDR2 FQGNSA. CDR3: CASRAGANVLTF. The DNA for the CDR3 is TGTGCCTCTCGGGCTGGGGCCAACGTCCTGACTTTC.

This rearrangement joins TRBV19 to TRBJ2-2; a weak D match, TRBD2 (5 bases). The germline V and J ends were trimmed by 4 bases and 1 base, with 13 bases remaining between them. This CDR3 contains 16 residues. Germline CDR1 LNHDA, CDR2 SQIVND (reference sequence). CDR3 coding DNA: TGTGCCAGTAGTAGGACTGAAGGCAGGAACACCGGGGAGCTGTTTTTT. It is translated as CASSRTEGRNTGELFF.

This clonotype was seen once. The genes are TRBV7-2 and TRBJ1-1, with 7 bases fitting TRBD1. The CDR3 has 14 amino acids. Unmatched junction bases numbered 3, after V lost 1 base and J lost 4 bases. Germline CDR1 is SGHTA and CDR2 is FQGNSA. CDR3: CASSLVKGATEAFF. In DNA, the CDR3 is TGTGCCAGCAGCTTAGTCAAGGGGGCCACTGAAGCTTTCTTT.

The chain carries TRBV29-1 and TRBJ2-7; TRBD1 matches 7 bases. The V gene's germline CDR1 is SQVTM and CDR2 ANQGSEA. The CDR3 is 13 amino acids. V was pared by 2 bases and J by 3 bases, with 4 bases of the junction left unmatched. The CDR3 sequence is CSVELGTDYEQYF. The CDR3 DNA reads TGCAGCGTTGAACTGGGGACAGACTACGAGCAGTACTTC.

V usage is TRBV6-2 or TRBV6-3 and J usage is TRBJ1-1; D is ambiguous. Trimming removed 7 bases at V and 3 bases at J, with 15 bases between. This CDR3 has 14 amino acids. Germline CDR1 and CDR2: MNHEY and SVGEGT. CDR3: CASTKAPGDTEAFF. As DNA, the CDR3 is TGTGCCAGCACCAAAGCGCCCGGGGACACTGAAGCTTTCTTT.

This clonotype was seen a single time. This sequence joins TRBV2 and TRBJ2-1; 7 bases map to TRBD1. The CDR3 has 14 residues. V lost 2 bases, J lost 6 bases, and 4 bases stayed unmatched. Germline V gene sequence: CDR1 SNHLY, CDR2 FYNNEI. The CDR3 region is CASSEYRGINEQFF. DNA for the CDR3: TGTGCCAGCAGTGAATACAGGGGAATCAATGAGCAGTTCTTC.

The V gene is TRBV7-9, the J gene TRBJ2-1; 11 bases align to TRBD2. Germline CDR1 is SEHNR and CDR2 is FQNEAQ (reference sequence). This CDR3 is built from 17 residues. The V segment lost 2 bases and the J segment 4 bases; nucleotides outside the gene matches: 7. CDR3: CASSLPAGTSGYNEQFF. The CDR3 coding sequence is TGTGCCAGCAGCTTACCGGCCGGGACTAGCGGTTACAATGAGCAGTTCTTC.

This chain uses TRBV7-9 with TRBJ2-1; D not resolved. Germline lookup yields CDR1 SEHNR and CDR2 FQNEAQ (reference sequence). This CDR3 is 13 amino acids long. V was clipped by 4 bases and J by 4 bases, with 8 bases between them. CDR3 residues: CASSYEMYNEQFF. In nucleotides, the CDR3 is TGTGCCAGCAGCTACGAGATGTACAATGAGCAGTTCTTC.

The V gene is TRBV4-1, the J gene TRBJ1-3; D is undetermined. V shed 4 bases and J shed 2 bases, with 9 bases lying between them. Germline CDR1 reads MGHRA; CDR2 reads YSYEKL. The CDR3 loop spans 14 amino acids. CDR3 sequence: CASSLGTTGNTIYF. The CDR3 DNA reads as TGCGCCAGCAGCCTAGGAACTACTGGAAACACCATATATTTT.

The chain uses TRBV5-1 and TRBJ1-5, with D perhaps TRBD1 (5 bases). With 1 base removed from V and 9 bases from J, the gap between germline ends came to 17 bases. The CDR3 runs 15 residues. The germline V gene has CDR1 SGHRS and CDR2 YFSETQ. This CDR3 reads CASSLFPQGATPQHF. DNA for the CDR3: TGCGCCAGCAGCTTGTTCCCCCAGGGCGCAACGCCCCAGCATTTT.

The chain recombines TRBV12-3 or TRBV12-4 with TRBJ1-5; no definite D call. Between the trimmed V and J ends, which lost 4 bases and 6 bases, there was a span of 10 bases. The CDR3 spans 13 residues. This chain's CDR3 is CASSYHSPQPQHF. Here the CDR3 DNA reads TGTGCCAGCAGTTACCACAGCCCTCAGCCCCAGCATTTT.

This CDR3 is CASSQAGGQETQYF. CDR3 bases: TGTGCCAGCAGCCAAGCGGGGGGGCAAGAGACCCAGTACTTC. The J gene is TRBJ2-5, the V gene TRBV3-1; TRBD2 matches 8 bases. The CDR3 covers 14 residues. Per the germline V gene, CDR1 is LGHDT and CDR2 is YNNKEL (reference sequence). The V segment lost 1 base and the J segment 2 bases; nucleotides outside the gene matches: 0.